This TCR beta chain was recorded in a study of cytomegalovirus exposure and HLA in healthy donors. With 6 bases removed from V and 4 bases from J, the gap between germline ends came to 12 bases. CDR3 length equals 13 residues. Germline CDR1 is MDHEN and CDR2 is SYDVKM. Only in-frame clones appear in the TCRdb table, and some are missing; sequencing was by immunoSEQ multiplex PCR. Of 170,000 or so clones listed, 85% are singletons. The genes are TRBV28 and TRBJ1-2; D is possibly TRBD1 (5 bases). This clonotype was obtained from a man aged 18 to 29 in good health and CMV-seropositive. The sequenced sample consisted of PBMCs. The CDR3 protein is CASRSGTLYGYTF. CDR3 nucleotides: TGTGCCAGCAGAAGCGGGACGCTCTATGGCTACACCTTC.